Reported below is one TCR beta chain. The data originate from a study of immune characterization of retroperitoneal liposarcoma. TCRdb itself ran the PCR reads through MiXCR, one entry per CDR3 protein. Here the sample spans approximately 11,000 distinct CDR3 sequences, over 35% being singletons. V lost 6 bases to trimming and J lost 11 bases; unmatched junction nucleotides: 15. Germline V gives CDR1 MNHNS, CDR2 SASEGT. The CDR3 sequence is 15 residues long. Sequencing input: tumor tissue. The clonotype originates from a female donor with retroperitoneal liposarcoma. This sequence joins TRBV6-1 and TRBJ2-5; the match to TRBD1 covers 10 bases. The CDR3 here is CASRPGQGSGNEQYF. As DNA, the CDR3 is TGTGCCAGCAGGCCGGGACAGGGGAGCGGCAATGAGCAGTACTTC.